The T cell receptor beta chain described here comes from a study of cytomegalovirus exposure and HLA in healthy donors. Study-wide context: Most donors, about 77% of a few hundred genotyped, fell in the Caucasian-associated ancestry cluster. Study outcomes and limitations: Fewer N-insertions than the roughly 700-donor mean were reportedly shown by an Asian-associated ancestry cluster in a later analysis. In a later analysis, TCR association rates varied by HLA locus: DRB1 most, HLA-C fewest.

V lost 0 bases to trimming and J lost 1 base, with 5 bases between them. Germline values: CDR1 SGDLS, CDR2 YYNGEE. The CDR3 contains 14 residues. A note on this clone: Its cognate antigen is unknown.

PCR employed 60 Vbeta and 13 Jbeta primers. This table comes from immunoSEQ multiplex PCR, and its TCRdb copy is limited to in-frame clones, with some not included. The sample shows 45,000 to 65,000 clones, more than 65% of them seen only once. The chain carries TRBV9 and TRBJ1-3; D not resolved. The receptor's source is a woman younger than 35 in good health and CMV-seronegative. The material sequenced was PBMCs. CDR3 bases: TGTGCCAGCAGCGTAGGACTATCTGGAAACACCATATATTTT. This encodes CASSVGLSGNTIYF.